These 18 T cell receptor beta chains share one sample of origin, sequenced in a study of human T cells and chemical hapten exposure. One entry per CDR3 protein, called by TCRdb with MiXCR from the RACE reads. The repertoire includes 150,000 to 200,000 distinct CDR3 sequences, around a quarter of them detected once, and approximately 2.3% sits in the top ten. This sample's time point: patch test 3, about 24 weeks after DPC sensitization. Treatment denoted: therapeutic diphenylcyclopropenone sensitization with weekly scalp DPC. The material was whole blood, obtained in connection with sensitization to the hapten diphenylcyclopropenone (DPC). All receptors derive from a woman between 18 and 29 years old with alopecia areata. Some clones in this sample may be carry-over from other donors' samples.

This chain joins TRBV18 and TRBJ1-6, with D perhaps matching TRBD1 (6 bases). The CDR3 covers 17 residues. CDR1 is KGHSH, CDR2 LQKENI, per germline. Trimming shortened V by 2 bases and J by 5 bases, and 16 bases separated the two germline ends. CDR3 residues: CASSPTGGAVDNSPLHF. CDR3 DNA: TGTGCCAGCTCACCAACGGGGGGGGCGGTCGATAATTCACCCCTCCACTTT. Using reference TRBV18 and TRBJ1-6 for the parts outside the CDR3, the full variable domain is NAGVMQNPRHLVRRRGQEARLRCSPMKGHSHVYWYRQLPEEGLKFMVYLQKENIIDESGMPKERFSAEFPKEGPSILRIQQVVRGDSAAYFCASSPTGGAVDNSPLHFGNGTRLTVT.

The chain links TRBV21-1 to TRBJ1-5. TRBV21-1 has pseudogene status. The CDR3 covers 16 residues. Written as DNA, the CDR3 is TGTGCCAGGATGTGGGGAGGGCTCCCGGCCAATCAGCCCCAGCATTTT. Its protein product is CARMWGGLPANQPQHF.

This chain links TRBV24-1 with TRBJ1-2; D remains ambiguous. CDR1 and CDR2 from the germline V gene are KGHDR and SFDVKD. The V end was cut by 2 bases, the J end by 4 bases, with 10 bases between. This CDR3 comprises 14 residues. CDR3 bases: TGTGCCACCAGTGATTCGGGCAGATCCTATGGCTACACCTTC. This gives the protein CATSDSGRSYGYTF.

The V and J genes are TRBV11-1 and TRBJ1-1; TRBD1 aligns across 8 bases. Losses at the gene ends were 3 bases for V and 4 bases for J; bases not matched to a gene: 7. The CDR3 spans 15 residues. Germline V CDR1 and CDR2: SGHAT, FQDESV (reference sequence). Here the CDR3 reads CASSLQGQASTEAFF. Here the CDR3 DNA reads TGTGCCAGCAGCTTGCAGGGACAGGCATCCACTGAAGCTTTCTTT.

This clonotype was picked up a small number of times. The rearrangement uses TRBV6-2 or TRBV6-3 and TRBJ1-6; maybe TRBD1 (6 bases). CDR1 and CDR2 (germline): MNHEY, SVGEGT. V lost 8 bases, J lost 4 bases, and 15 bases lay in between. The CDR3 has 15 amino acids. CDR3 residues: CASLRDNGYNSPLHF. CDR3 DNA sequence: TGTGCCAGCCTCCGGGACAACGGGTATAATTCACCCCTCCACTTT.

This CDR3 is CASRPQGAYGYTF. The CDR3 DNA reads TGTGCCAGCAGGCCCCAGGGGGCGTATGGCTACACCTTC. The V and J genes are TRBV28 and TRBJ1-2, with 8 bases identical to TRBD1. This CDR3 comprises 13 residues. The V gene's germline CDR1 is MDHEN and CDR2 SYDVKM. V lost 6 bases and J lost 5; bases outside the gene matches: 5.

This clonotype has just a few counts. The chain has TRBV4-1 and TRBJ2-7; a possible D gene is TRBD2 (6 bases). V was shortened by 0 bases and J by 3 bases, with 12 bases between the two germline ends. From germline, CDR1 is MGHRA and CDR2 YSYEKL. CDR3 length: 15 residues. CDR3 bases: TGCGCCAGCAGCCAAGAGCGGGTAGCGGACTACGAGCAGTACTTC. Translating it yields CASSQERVADYEQYF.

The gene calls are TRBV29-1 and TRBJ2-5, with D hard to call. Trimming left V 3 bases short and J 5 bases short, with 13 bases between. The germline V gene has CDR1 SQVTM and CDR2 ANQGSEA. The CDR3 runs to 13 residues. Written as DNA, the CDR3 is TGCAGCGTTGAGAACCTAGGACGGGAGACCCAGTACTTC. This gives the protein CSVENLGRETQYF. Full variable domain (remainder filled in from reference TRBV29-1 and TRBJ2-5): SAVISQKPSRDICQRGTSLTIQCQVDSQVTMMFWYRQQPGQSLTLIATANQGSEATYESGFVIDKFPISRPNLTFSTLTVSNMSPEDSSIYLCSVENLGRETQYFGPGTRLLVL.

V usage is TRBV9 and J usage is TRBJ1-5, with 7 bases identical to TRBD1. The germline CDR1 and CDR2 sequences are SGDLS and YYNGEE. Trimming at V came to 4 bases and at J to 5 bases, leaving 6 bases not matched to a gene. This CDR3 spans 14 amino acids. CDR3 sequence (DNA): TGTGCCAGCAGCCAGGGGGTCTACGATCAGCCCCAGCATTTT. It is translated as CASSQGVYDQPQHF.

The rearrangement uses TRBV9 and TRBJ2-1, with TRBD2 matching over 10 bases. The CDR3 runs 16 residues. Per the germline V gene, CDR1 is SGDLS and CDR2 is YYNGEE. The V gene end was trimmed by 4 bases and the J gene end by 5 bases; junction bases not matched to a gene: 9. The CDR3 sequence is CASSFLGTSVDNEQFF. The CDR3 nucleotides read TGTGCCAGCAGCTTCCTTGGGACTAGCGTGGACAATGAGCAGTTCTTC.

J is TRBJ2-1 and V is TRBV3-2. TRBV3-2 is a pseudogene locus. This CDR3 comprises 15 residues. The CDR3 here is CASRWDTPSYNEQLF. DNA of the CDR3: TGTGCCAGCAGATGGGATACACCCTCCTACAATGAGCAGCTCTTC.

This clonotype was counted a few times. V and J are TRBV24-1 and TRBJ1-1, with 8 positions matching TRBD1. Germline CDR1 KGHDR, CDR2 SFDVKD. Trimming took 7 bases from V and 2 from J; bases not matched to a gene: 2. The CDR3 has 13 amino acids. CDR3 DNA: TGTGCCACCAGGGACAGGGAAAACACTGAAGCTTTCTTT. This sequence encodes CATRDRENTEAFF.

This clonotype was observed many times. The V call is TRBV7-8, the J call TRBJ2-3; a weak D match, TRBD1 (5 bases). CDR3 length: 13 residues. V dropped 7 bases and J dropped 3 bases, with 11 bases sitting between them. Germline V lookup: CDR1 SGHVS, CDR2 FQNEAQ. CDR3 amino acids: CASTGFRTDTQYF. The CDR3 region has the DNA TGTGCCAGCACAGGGTTTCGTACAGATACGCAGTATTTT.

This clonotype has only a few counts. The rearrangement uses TRBV27 and TRBJ2-2; 8 nucleotides align to TRBD1. The CDR3 is made up of 13 amino acids. CDR1 and CDR2 (germline): MNHEY, SMNVEV (reference sequence). V lost 7 bases, J lost 6 bases, and 4 bases stayed unmatched. The CDR3 region is CASKRQGSGELFF. CDR3 DNA: TGTGCCAGCAAAAGACAGGGGTCCGGGGAGCTGTTTTTT.

V usage is TRBV4-1 and J usage is TRBJ2-7, with 9 bases fitting TRBD2. Germline V gives CDR1 MGHRA, CDR2 YSYEKL. The CDR3 consists of 15 residues. Trimming cost V 3 bases and J 1 base; bases outside gene matches: 4. The CDR3 coding sequence is TGCGCCAGCAGCCAGGCGACTAGCGGATCCTACGAGCAGTACTTC. This encodes CASSQATSGSYEQYF.

This clonotype turned up a few times. The chain joins TRBV11-2 to TRBJ2-1, with unresolved D. Germline V gene data show CDR1 as SGHAT and CDR2 as FQNNGV. Trimming cost V 5 bases and J 6 bases, with 11 bases left between them. The CDR3 extends over 13 amino acids. CDR3 loop: CASSQTRPNEQFF. DNA for the CDR3: TGTGCCAGCAGCCAGACACGGCCCAATGAGCAGTTCTTC.

This clonotype was seen a handful of times. V and J are TRBV6-5 and TRBJ1-2; D gene ambiguous. From germline, CDR1 is MNHEY and CDR2 SVGAGI. V was clipped by 0 bases and J by 2 bases, with 10 bases between them. The CDR3 covers 15 residues. CDR3 coding DNA: TGTGCCAGCAGTTACTCGCAGGAACCCAACTATGGCTACACCTTC. This translates into CASSYSQEPNYGYTF.

This clonotype has more than one count but fewer than ten. The chain combines TRBV7-2 with TRBJ2-7; TRBD1 aligns across 7 bases. V gave up 5 bases and J gave up 2 bases; unmatched junction bases: 9. Germline CDR1 SGHTA, CDR2 FQGNSA. This CDR3 contains 15 residues. The CDR3 is CASSRPGQSTYEQYF. The CDR3 nucleotides are TGTGCCAGCAGCCGCCCGGGACAGTCGACCTACGAGCAGTACTTC.